A single sample gave rise to the 22 T cell receptor beta chains below, sequenced in a study of blood T cell repertoires in COVID-19. Using immunoSEQ multiplex PCR, the repertoire was profiled, and TCRdb retains in-frame clones only, with some absent. The table records tens of thousands of clones, more than 85% of them present only once. The source material was peripheral blood. Receptors were obtained from a human donor with active COVID-19. The donor label of this sample is uncertain.

V gene TRBV7-9 combines with J gene TRBJ2-7; 8 bases align to TRBD1. Unmatched junction bases numbered 6, after V lost 0 bases and J lost 2 bases. Per germline, CDR1 SEHNR and CDR2 FQNEAQ (reference sequence). The CDR3 covers 16 residues. CDR3 nucleotide sequence: TGTGCCAGCAGCTTAGCGCGCCCACAGGGGGCCTACGAGCAGTACTTC. Protein sequence: CASSLARPQGAYEQYF.

To note about this clone: One end of the junction varies from germline; a read error may be responsible. This chain links TRBV23-1 with TRBJ2-3; 8 nucleotides line up with TRBD1. TRBV23-1 is annotated as an ORF whose role is uncertain. This CDR3 spans 11 amino acids. The CDR3 bases are TGTGGGCAGGGGGCCAGGGATACGCAGTATTTT. Amino acids: CGQGARDTQYF.

V is TRBV29-1 and J is TRBJ2-1, with 7 bases lining up with TRBD2. The CDR3 length is 14 residues. Trimming took 7 bases from V and 12 from J; bases not matched to a gene: 18. Germline V gives CDR1 SQVTM, CDR2 ANQGSEA. Here the CDR3 DNA reads TGCAGCGCCGCGGGGGTGTTAAGTGTATTAGGGCAGTTCTTC. Protein sequence: CSAAGVLSVLGQFF.

This clone showed up just a few times. The rearrangement links TRBV10-2 to TRBJ2-1; possibly TRBD1 for D (5 bases). This CDR3 comprises 19 residues. The germline V gene has CDR1 WSHSY and CDR2 SAAADI. V was shortened by 2 bases and J by 8 bases, with 28 bases between the two germline ends. CDR3 residues: CASSERNGRMGPPLDEQFF. CDR3 bases: TGCGCCAGCAGTGAGCGGAACGGGCGGATGGGGCCTCCCCTTGATGAGCAGTTCTTC.

V gene TRBV2 combines with J gene TRBJ2-4; D is ambiguous. The CDR3 totals 16 residues. Trimming shortened V by 8 bases and J by 0 bases, and 17 bases separated the two germline ends. In germline, CDR1 is SNHLY, CDR2 FYNNEI. The CDR3 sequence: CASLRPGELAKNIQYF. Written as DNA, the CDR3 is TGTGCCAGCCTACGACCAGGCGAATTAGCCAAAAACATTCAGTACTTC.

The rearrangement links TRBV7-2 to TRBJ2-7; D is perhaps TRBD2 (6 bases). V was clipped by 4 bases and J by 2 bases, with 15 bases between them. Germline V lookup: CDR1 SGHTA, CDR2 FQGNSA. This CDR3 is built from 15 residues. Here the CDR3 reads CASSYSVGGPYEQYF. CDR3 nucleotide sequence: TGTGCCAGCAGCTACTCGGTGGGAGGTCCCTACGAGCAGTACTTC.

The rearrangement links TRBV11-2 to TRBJ2-7; D remains unclear. The germline V and J ends were trimmed by 5 bases and 7 bases, with 9 bases remaining between them. The germline V gene has CDR1 SGHAT and CDR2 FQNNGV. CDR3 size: 11 residues. DNA for the CDR3: TGTGCCAGCAGCGAAAACGGGGAGCAGTACTTC. It codes for CASSENGEQYF.

This clone was counted only a few times. The CDR3 DNA sequence: TGTGCTAGTGAGGGAGGCGTGAACACTGAAGCTTTCTTT. Its protein is CASEGGVNTEAFF. V usage is TRBV12-5 and J usage is TRBJ1-1; D gene uncertain. V was trimmed by 7 bases and J by 0 bases, leaving 9 bases between them. CDR1 is LGHNT, CDR2 FRNRAP, per germline. The CDR3 has 13 residues.

This chain connects TRBV5-1 to TRBJ2-6; D may be TRBD2 (6 bases). Germline V gene data show CDR1 as SGHRS and CDR2 as YFSETQ. This CDR3 contains 14 residues. V dropped 4 bases and J dropped 3 bases, with 8 bases sitting between them. CDR3: CASSPGSGANVLTF. The CDR3 DNA reads TGCGCCAGCAGCCCCGGGAGTGGGGCCAACGTCCTGACTTTC.

The chain uses TRBV2 and TRBJ1-3; D call uncertain. Trimming left V 7 bases short and J 2 bases short, with 15 bases between. CDR1 SNHLY and CDR2 FYNNEI come from the germline V gene. The CDR3 length is 15 residues. The CDR3 DNA is TGTGCCAGCATCCACGGACGGGGAACTGGAAACACCATATATTTT. Protein: CASIHGRGTGNTIYF.

This clone was seen a few times. The chain links TRBV5-5 to TRBJ2-7; no definite D call. Germline values: CDR1 SGHKS, CDR2 YYEKEE (reference sequence). The CDR3 is made up of 15 amino acids. Deletions cut 2 bases from V and 2 bases from J, with 14 bases between. The CDR3 coding sequence is TGTGCCAGCAGCTTCTTGGAGCTCAGAGCCTACGAGCAGTACTTC. Its translation is CASSFLELRAYEQYF.

V usage is TRBV25-1 and J usage is TRBJ1-2, with a tentative D call TRBD1 (6 bases). The CDR3 contains 13 residues. V gave up 5 bases and J gave up 8 bases, with 15 bases separating them. CDR1 is MGHDK, CDR2 SYGVNS, per germline. CDR3 protein: CASSQGMIGGYTF. CDR3 coding DNA: TGTGCCAGCAGTCAGGGGATGATCGGCGGCTACACCTTC.

The genes are TRBV11-2 and TRBJ2-1; TRBD1 might be the D (6 bases). With 4 bases removed from V and 7 bases from J, the gap between germline ends came to 11 bases. Germline CDR1 is SGHAT and CDR2 is FQNNGV. CDR3 length: 13 amino acids. This CDR3 is CASSSRGRNEQFF. As DNA, the CDR3 is TGTGCCAGCAGCTCCAGGGGAAGGAATGAGCAGTTCTTC. Based on the CDR3 plus reference TRBV11-2 and TRBJ2-1, the full variable domain is EAGVAQSPRYKIIEKRQSVAFWCNPISGHATLYWYQQILGQGPKLLIQFQNNGVVDDSQLPKDRFSAERLKGVDSTLKIQPAKLEDSAVYLCASSSRGRNEQFFGPGTRLTVL.

This chain connects TRBV7-8 to TRBJ2-3; 8 nucleotides agree with TRBD1. Unmatched junction bases numbered 6, after V lost 2 bases and J lost 2 bases. Germline V gives CDR1 SGHVS, CDR2 FQNEAQ. The CDR3 is 16 amino acids. In DNA form, the CDR3 reads TGTGCCAGCAGCTTAATAACACAGGGGGTCACAGATACGCAGTATTTT. Encoded protein: CASSLITQGVTDTQYF. The entire variable domain, with the rest obtained from reference TRBV7-8 and TRBJ2-3, is as follows: GAGVSQSPRYKVAKRGQDVALRCDPISGHVSLFWYQQALGQGPEFLTYFQNEAQLDKSGLPSDRFFAERPEGSVSTLKIQRTQQEDSAVYLCASSLITQGVTDTQYFGPGTRLTVL.

The J gene is TRBJ2-1, the V gene TRBV9; 8 bases match TRBD2. Germline CDR1 is SGDLS and CDR2 is YYNGEE. V lost 0 bases to trimming and J lost 0 bases; unmatched junction nucleotides: 2. This CDR3 spans 16 amino acids. DNA of the CDR3: TGTGCCAGCAGCGTAGTCAGCGGGAGCTCCTACAATGAGCAGTTCTTC. It encodes CASSVVSGSSYNEQFF.

This chain uses TRBV25-1 with TRBJ2-1; 7 nucleotides align to TRBD1. The CDR3 contains 15 residues. Looked up from germline, CDR1 is MGHDK and CDR2 is SYGVNS. Germline trimming cut 4 bases from V and 8 bases from J; bases unmatched to any gene: 11. CDR3 amino acids: CASSASPITGDEQFF. CDR3 coding DNA: TGTGCCAGCAGTGCCTCGCCGATTACAGGGGATGAGCAGTTCTTC.

The rearrangement links TRBV6-5 to TRBJ2-7; D might be TRBD2 (5 bases). Germline CDR1 reads MNHEY; CDR2 reads SVGAGI. The CDR3 is 13 residues long. The ends were cut back, 8 bases at V and 6 bases at J, with 17 bases in the middle. CDR3 residues: CASSQTASGEQYF. CDR3 DNA: TGTGCCAGCTCCCAGACCGCGAGCGGCGAGCAGTACTTC.

V usage is TRBV25-1 and J usage is TRBJ2-3; maybe TRBD2 (7 bases). Trimming cost V 5 bases and J 0 bases, with 12 bases left between them. The CDR3 length is 15 residues. Germline V lookup: CDR1 MGHDK, CDR2 SYGVNS. CDR3 in amino acids: CASSLRGASTDTQYF. The CDR3 nucleotides are TGTGCCAGCAGTCTCCGGGGGGCTAGCACAGATACGCAGTATTTT.

The gene calls are TRBV11-3 and TRBJ1-1, with a tentative D call TRBD1 (5 bases). Germline CDR1 SGHNT, CDR2 YENEEA. Trimming cost V 8 bases and J 1 base, with 20 bases left between them. The length of the CDR3 is 16 residues. The CDR3 DNA reads TGTGCCAGCCGGGGAGGGGCCGGACATGGGAACACTGAAGCTTTCTTT. The encoded protein is CASRGGAGHGNTEAFF.

CDR3 region: CASSLVSGTGADTQYF. CDR3 nucleotide sequence: TGTGCCAGCAGCTTAGTCTCCGGGACAGGGGCAGATACGCAGTATTTT. V usage is TRBV11-3 and J usage is TRBJ2-3; 10 positions agree with TRBD1. This CDR3 comprises 16 residues. The J segment lost 4 bases and the V segment lost 1 base, leaving 5 bases of the junction unmatched. CDR1 and CDR2 (germline): SGHNT, YENEEA.

The genes are TRBV7-2 and TRBJ1-2; TRBD1 might be the D (6 bases). Between the trimmed V and J ends, which lost 3 bases and 8 bases, there was a span of 25 bases. Germline lookup yields CDR1 SGHTA and CDR2 FQGNSA. The CDR3 contains 17 residues. CDR3 sequence reads: CASSFRGWGRSEGGYTF. CDR3 nucleotide sequence: TGTGCCAGCAGCTTCAGGGGCTGGGGGCGGTCCGAGGGCGGCTACACCTTC.

CDR3 coding DNA: TGTGCCAGCAGTGGGGCAGGGGGCTATGAAAAACTGTTTTTT. Its translation is CASSGAGGYEKLFF. The chain links TRBV2 to TRBJ1-4, with 8 nucleotides matching TRBD1. The germline V gene has CDR1 SNHLY and CDR2 FYNNEI. The CDR3 contains 14 residues. The V segment lost 4 bases and the J segment 6 bases; nucleotides outside the gene matches: 4. Full variable domain (outside the CDR3, taken from reference TRBV2 and TRBJ1-4): EPEVTQTPSHQVTQMGQEVILRCVPISNHLYFYWYRQILGQKVEFLVSFYNNEISEKSEIFDDQFSVERPDGSNFTLKIRSTKLEDSAMYFCASSGAGGYEKLFFGSGTQLSVL.